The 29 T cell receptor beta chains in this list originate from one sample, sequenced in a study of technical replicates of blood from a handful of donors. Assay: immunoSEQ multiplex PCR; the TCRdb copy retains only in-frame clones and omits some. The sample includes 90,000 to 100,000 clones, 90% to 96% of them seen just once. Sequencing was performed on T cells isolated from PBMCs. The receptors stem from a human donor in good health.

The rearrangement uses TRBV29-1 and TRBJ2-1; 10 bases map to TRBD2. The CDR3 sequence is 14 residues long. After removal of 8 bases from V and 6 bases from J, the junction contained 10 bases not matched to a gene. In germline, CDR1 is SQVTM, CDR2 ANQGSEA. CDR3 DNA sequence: TGCAGCCTGCCGGGACTAGCGCCTACCAATGAGCAGTTCTTC. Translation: CSLPGLAPTNEQFF.

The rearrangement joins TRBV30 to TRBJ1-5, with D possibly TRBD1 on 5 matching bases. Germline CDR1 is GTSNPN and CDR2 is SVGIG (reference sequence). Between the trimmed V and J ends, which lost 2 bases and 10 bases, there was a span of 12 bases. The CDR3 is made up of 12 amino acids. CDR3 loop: CAWSRGISPQHF. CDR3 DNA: TGTGCCTGGAGTAGGGGAATCAGCCCCCAGCATTTT.

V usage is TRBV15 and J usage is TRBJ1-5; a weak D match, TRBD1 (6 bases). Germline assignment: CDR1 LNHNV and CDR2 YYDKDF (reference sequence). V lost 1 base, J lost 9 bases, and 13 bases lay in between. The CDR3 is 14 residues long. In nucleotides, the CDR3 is TGTGCCACCAGCAGAGCACAGGGCGGTTGGCCCCAGCATTTT. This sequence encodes CATSRAQGGWPQHF. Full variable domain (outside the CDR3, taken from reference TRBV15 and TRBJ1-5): DAMVIQNPRYQVTQFGKPVTLSCSQTLNHNVMYWYQQKSSQAPKLLFHYYDKDFNNEADTPDNFQSRRPNTSFCFLDIRSPGLGDTAMYLCATSRAQGGWPQHFGDGTRLSIL.

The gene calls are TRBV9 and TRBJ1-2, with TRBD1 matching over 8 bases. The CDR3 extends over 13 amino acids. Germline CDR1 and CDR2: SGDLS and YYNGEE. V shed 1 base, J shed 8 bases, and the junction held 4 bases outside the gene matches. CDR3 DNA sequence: TGTGCCAGCAGCGTACAGGGGGCAAGCGGCTACACCTTC. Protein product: CASSVQGASGYTF.

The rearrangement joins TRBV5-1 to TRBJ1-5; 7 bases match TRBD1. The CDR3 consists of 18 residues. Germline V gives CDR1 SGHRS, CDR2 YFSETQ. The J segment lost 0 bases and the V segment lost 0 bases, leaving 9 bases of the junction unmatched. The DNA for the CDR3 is TGCGCCAGCAGCTTGGAACGCGGGACAGTTATTAGCAATCAGCCCCAGCATTTT. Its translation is CASSLERGTVISNQPQHF.

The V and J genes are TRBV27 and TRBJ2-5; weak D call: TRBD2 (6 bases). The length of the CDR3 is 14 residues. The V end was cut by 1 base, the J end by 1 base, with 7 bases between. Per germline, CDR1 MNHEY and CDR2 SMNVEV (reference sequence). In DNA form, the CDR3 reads TGTGCCAGCAGTTTATATAGCGGCCAAGAGACCCAGTACTTC. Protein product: CASSLYSGQETQYF.

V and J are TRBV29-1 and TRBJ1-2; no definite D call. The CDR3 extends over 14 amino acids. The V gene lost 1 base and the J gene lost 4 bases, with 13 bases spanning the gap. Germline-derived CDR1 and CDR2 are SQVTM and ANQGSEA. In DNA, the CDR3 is TGCAGCGTTGAAGCCCCCGGCAGGCCCTATGGCTACACCTTC. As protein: CSVEAPGRPYGYTF.

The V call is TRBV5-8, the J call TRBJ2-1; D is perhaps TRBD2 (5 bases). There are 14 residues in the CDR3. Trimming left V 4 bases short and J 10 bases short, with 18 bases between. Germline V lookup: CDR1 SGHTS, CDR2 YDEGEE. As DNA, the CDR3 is TGTGCCAGCAGCACCGGACTTGAAGCTTGGGAGCAGTTCTTC. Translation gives CASSTGLEAWEQFF.

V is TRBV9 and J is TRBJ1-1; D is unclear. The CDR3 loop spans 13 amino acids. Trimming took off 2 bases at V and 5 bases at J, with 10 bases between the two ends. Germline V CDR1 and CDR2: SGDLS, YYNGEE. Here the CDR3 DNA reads TGTGCCAGCAGCGTCCAGAGAGGGACTGAAGCTTTCTTT. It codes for CASSVQRGTEAFF.

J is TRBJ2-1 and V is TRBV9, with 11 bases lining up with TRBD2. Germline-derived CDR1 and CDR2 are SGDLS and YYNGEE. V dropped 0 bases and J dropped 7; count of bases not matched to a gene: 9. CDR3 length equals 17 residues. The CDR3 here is CASSVGKTSGTLNEQFF. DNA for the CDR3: TGTGCCAGCAGCGTAGGGAAGACTAGCGGGACCTTAAATGAGCAGTTCTTC. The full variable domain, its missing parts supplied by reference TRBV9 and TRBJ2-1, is DSGVTQTPKHLITATGQRVTLRCSPRSGDLSVYWYQQSLDQGLQFLIQYYNGEERAKGNILERFSAQQFPDLHSELNLSSLELGDSALYFCASSVGKTSGTLNEQFFGPGTRLTVL.

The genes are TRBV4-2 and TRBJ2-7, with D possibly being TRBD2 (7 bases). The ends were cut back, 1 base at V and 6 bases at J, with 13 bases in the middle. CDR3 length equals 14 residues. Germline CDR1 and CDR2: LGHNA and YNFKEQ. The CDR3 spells CASSQARGGAEQYF. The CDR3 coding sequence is TGTGCCAGCAGCCAAGCCAGGGGAGGGGCCGAGCAGTACTTC.

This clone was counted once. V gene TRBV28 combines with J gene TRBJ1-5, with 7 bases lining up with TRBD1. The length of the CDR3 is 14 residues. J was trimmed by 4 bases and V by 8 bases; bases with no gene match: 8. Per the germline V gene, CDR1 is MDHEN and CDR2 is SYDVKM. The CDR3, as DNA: TGTGCCAGCCTCGAGACAGGGTGGAATCAGCCCCAGCATTTT. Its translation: CASLETGWNQPQHF.

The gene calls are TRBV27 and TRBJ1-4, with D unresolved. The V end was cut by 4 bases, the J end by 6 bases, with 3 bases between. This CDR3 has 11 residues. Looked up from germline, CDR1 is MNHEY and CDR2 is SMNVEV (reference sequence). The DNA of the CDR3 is TGTGCCAGCAGTTCTCATGAAAAACTGTTTTTT. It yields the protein CASSSHEKLFF. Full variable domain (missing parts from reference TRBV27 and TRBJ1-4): EAQVTQNPRYLITVTGKKLTVTCSQNMNHEYMSWYRQDPGLGLRQIYYSMNVEVTDKGDVPEGYKVSRKEKRNFPLILESPSPNQTSLYFCASSSHEKLFFGSGTQLSVL.

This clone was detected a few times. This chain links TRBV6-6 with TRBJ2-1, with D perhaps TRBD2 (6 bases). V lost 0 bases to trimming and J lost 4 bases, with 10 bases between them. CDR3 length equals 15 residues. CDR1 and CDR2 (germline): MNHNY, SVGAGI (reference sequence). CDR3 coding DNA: TGTGCCAGCAGTTACTCGATGGAGGGGTACAATGAGCAGTTCTTC. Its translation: CASSYSMEGYNEQFF.

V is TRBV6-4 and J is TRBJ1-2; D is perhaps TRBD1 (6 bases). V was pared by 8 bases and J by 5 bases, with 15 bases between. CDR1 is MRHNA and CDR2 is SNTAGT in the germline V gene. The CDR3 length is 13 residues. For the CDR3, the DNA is TGTGCCAGCCGCGGAACAGGGTCATATGGCTACACCTTC. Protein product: CASRGTGSYGYTF.

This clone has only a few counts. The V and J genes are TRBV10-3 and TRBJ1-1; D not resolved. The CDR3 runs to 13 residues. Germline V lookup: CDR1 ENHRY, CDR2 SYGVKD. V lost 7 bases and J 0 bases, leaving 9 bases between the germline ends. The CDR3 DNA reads TGTGCCATCAAGCCCCTGATGAACACTGAAGCTTTCTTT. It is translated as CAIKPLMNTEAFF.

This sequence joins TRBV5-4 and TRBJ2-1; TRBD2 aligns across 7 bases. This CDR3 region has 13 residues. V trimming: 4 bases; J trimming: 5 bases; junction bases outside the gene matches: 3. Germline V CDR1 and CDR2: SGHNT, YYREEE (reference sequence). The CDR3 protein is CASSPGTNNEQFF. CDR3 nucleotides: TGTGCCAGCAGCCCAGGGACTAACAATGAGCAGTTCTTC.

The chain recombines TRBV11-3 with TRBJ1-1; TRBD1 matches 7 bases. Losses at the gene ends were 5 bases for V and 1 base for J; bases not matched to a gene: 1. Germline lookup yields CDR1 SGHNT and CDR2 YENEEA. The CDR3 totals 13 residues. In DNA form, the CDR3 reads TGTGCCAGCAGCCGACAGGGGAACACTGAAGCTTTCTTT. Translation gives CASSRQGNTEAFF.

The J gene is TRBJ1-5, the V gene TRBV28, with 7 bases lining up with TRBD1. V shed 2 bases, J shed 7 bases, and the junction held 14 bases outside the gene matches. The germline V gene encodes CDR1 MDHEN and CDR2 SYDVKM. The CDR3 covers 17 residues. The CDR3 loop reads CASSLKFPQGGRQPQHF. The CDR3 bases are TGTGCCAGCAGTTTAAAATTCCCCCAGGGGGGAAGGCAGCCCCAGCATTTT.

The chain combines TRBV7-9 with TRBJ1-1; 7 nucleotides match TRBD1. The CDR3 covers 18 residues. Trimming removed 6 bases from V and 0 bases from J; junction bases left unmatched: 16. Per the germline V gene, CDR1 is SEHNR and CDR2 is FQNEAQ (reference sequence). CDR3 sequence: CASRPTGFEAYMNTEAFF. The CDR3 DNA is TGTGCCAGCAGACCGACAGGGTTCGAGGCTTACATGAACACTGAAGCTTTCTTT.

The chain's CDR3 is CASSEGALGSGNTIYF. The CDR3 DNA is TGTGCCAGCAGCGAGGGGGCCCTGGGCTCTGGAAACACCATATATTTT. This sequence joins TRBV5-4 and TRBJ1-3; 7 bases are a match to TRBD1. CDR3 size: 16 residues. Germline CDR1 is SGHNT and CDR2 is YYREEE (reference sequence). Unmatched junction bases numbered 7, after V lost 4 bases and J lost 0 bases.

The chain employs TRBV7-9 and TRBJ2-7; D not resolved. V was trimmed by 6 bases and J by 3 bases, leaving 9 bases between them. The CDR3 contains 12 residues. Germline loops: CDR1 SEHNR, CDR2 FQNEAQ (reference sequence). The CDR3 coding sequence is TGTGCCAGCAGTCAAACCGGCTACGAGCAGTACTTC. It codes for CASSQTGYEQYF.

The CDR3 DNA reads as TGTGCCAGCTCACTGGGACTAGCCGGTAGTACAGATACGCAGTATTTT. Its translation is CASSLGLAGSTDTQYF. The gene calls are TRBV18 and TRBJ2-3; 9 bases are shared with TRBD2. The CDR3 extends over 16 amino acids. The germline CDR1 and CDR2 sequences are KGHSH and LQKENI. V was clipped by 4 bases and J by 3 bases; unmatched bases: 8.

The CDR3 nucleotides are TGTGCCTGGAAAGGGGACAGATATCAGCCCCAGCATTTT. Translated, it gives CAWKGDRYQPQHF. This sequence joins TRBV30 and TRBJ1-5; 7 positions match TRBD1. V was clipped by 4 bases and J by 5 bases; unmatched bases: 5. From germline, CDR1 is GTSNPN and CDR2 SVGIG (reference sequence). The CDR3 is 13 residues long.

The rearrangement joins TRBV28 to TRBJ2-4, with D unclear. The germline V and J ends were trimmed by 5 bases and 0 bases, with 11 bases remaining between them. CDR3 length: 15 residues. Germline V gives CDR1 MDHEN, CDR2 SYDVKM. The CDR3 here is CASSRDPLAKNIQYF. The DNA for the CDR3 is TGTGCCAGCAGTAGAGATCCTCTAGCCAAAAACATTCAGTACTTC.

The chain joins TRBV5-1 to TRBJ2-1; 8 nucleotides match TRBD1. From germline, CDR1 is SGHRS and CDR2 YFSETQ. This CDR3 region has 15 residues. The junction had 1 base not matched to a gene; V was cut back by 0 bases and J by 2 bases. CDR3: CASSLGTGTYNEQFF. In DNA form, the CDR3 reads TGCGCCAGCAGCTTGGGGACAGGGACCTACAATGAGCAGTTCTTC.

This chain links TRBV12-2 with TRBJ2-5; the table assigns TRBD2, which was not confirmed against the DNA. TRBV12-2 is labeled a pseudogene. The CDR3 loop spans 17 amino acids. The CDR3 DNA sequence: TGTGCAAGTCGTCACAAAGGACTAGCGGGATTGACAGAGACCCAGTACTTC. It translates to CASRHKGLAGLTETQYF.

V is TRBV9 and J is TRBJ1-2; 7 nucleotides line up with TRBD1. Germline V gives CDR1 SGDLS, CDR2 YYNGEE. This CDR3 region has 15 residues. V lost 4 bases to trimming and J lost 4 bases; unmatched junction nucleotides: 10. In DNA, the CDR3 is TGTGCCAGCAGCATACAACAGGGGATAGGCTATGGCTACACCTTC. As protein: CASSIQQGIGYGYTF.

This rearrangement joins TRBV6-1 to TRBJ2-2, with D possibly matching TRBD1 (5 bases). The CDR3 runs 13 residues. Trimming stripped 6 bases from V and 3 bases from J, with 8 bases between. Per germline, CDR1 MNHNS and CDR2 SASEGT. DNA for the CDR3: TGTGCCAGCAGAGCAGGGTACACCGGGGAGCTGTTTTTT. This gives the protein CASRAGYTGELFF.